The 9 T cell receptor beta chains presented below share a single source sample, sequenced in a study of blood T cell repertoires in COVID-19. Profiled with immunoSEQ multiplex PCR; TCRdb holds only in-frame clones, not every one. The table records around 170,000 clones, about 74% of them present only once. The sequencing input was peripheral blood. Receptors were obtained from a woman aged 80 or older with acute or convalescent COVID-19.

This chain's CDR3 is CASSHGRGPSATNEKLFF. DNA for the CDR3: TGTGCCAGCAGCCACGGGAGGGGGCCAAGTGCAACTAATGAAAAACTGTTTTTT. V is TRBV28 and J is TRBJ1-4, with 7 bases aligning to TRBD1. The trim removed 6 bases at V and 0 bases at J, leaving 13 bases unmatched. The CDR3 covers 18 residues. Germline lookup yields CDR1 MDHEN and CDR2 SYDVKM.

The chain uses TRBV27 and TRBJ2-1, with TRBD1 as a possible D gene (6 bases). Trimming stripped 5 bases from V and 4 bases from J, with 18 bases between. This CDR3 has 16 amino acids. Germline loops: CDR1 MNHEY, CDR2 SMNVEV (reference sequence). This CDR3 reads CASSLITGQGYNEQFF. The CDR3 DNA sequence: TGTGCCAGCAGTCTAATCACGGGACAAGGATACAATGAGCAGTTCTTC.

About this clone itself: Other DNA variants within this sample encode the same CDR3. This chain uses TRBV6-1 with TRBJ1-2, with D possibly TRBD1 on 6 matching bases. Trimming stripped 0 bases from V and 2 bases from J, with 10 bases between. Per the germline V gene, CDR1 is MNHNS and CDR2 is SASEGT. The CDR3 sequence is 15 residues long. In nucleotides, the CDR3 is TGTGCCAGCAGTGAAGCGTCGACAGGAAACTATGGCTACACCTTC. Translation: CASSEASTGNYGYTF.

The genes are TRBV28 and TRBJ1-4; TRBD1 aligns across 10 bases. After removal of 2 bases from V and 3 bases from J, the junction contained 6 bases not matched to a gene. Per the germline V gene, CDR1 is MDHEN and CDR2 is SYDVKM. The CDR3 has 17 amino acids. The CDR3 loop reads CASSLGTGVSANEKLFF. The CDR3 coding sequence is TGTGCCAGCAGTTTAGGGACAGGGGTTTCAGCTAATGAAAAACTGTTTTTT.

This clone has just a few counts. This CDR3 is CAWTRSADTEAFF. In nucleotides, the CDR3 is TGTGCCTGGACCCGGAGTGCGGACACTGAAGCTTTCTTT. This sequence joins TRBV30 and TRBJ1-1; D is unresolved. Germline CDR1 and CDR2: GTSNPN and SVGIG (reference sequence). The CDR3 is made up of 13 amino acids. Trimming cost V 4 bases and J 3 bases, with 12 bases left between them.

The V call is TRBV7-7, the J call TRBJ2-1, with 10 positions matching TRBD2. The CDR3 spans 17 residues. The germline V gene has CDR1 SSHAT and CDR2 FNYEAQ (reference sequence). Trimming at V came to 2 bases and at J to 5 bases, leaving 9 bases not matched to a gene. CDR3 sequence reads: CASSLQLAGTGDNEQFF. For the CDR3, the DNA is TGTGCCAGCAGCTTACAACTAGCGGGAACCGGCGACAATGAGCAGTTCTTC.

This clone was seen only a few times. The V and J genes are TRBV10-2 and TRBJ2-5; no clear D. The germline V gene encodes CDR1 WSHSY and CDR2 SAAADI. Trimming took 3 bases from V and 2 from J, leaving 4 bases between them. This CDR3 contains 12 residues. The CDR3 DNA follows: TGCGCCAGCAGTGAACAGCAAGAGACCCAGTACTTC. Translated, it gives CASSEQQETQYF.

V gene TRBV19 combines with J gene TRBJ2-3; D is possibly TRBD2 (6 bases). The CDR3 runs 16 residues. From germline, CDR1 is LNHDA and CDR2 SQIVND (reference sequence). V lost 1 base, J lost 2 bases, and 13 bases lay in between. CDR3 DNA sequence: TGTGCCAGTAGTATAGTAGCGGAGAGCTTCACAGATACGCAGTATTTT. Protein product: CASSIVAESFTDTQYF.

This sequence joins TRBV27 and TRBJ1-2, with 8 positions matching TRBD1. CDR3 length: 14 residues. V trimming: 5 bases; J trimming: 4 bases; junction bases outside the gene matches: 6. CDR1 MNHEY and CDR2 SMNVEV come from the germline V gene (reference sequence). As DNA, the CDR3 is TGTGCCAGCAGTGCAGGACAGGGCTTCTATGGCTACACCTTC. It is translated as CASSAGQGFYGYTF.